This TCR beta chain appears in the sequencing data of a study of siplizumab effects on memory and regulatory T cells (dated by TCRdb to the late 2010s). Study-level background: The study looked at the effect of siplizumab, an anti-CD2 antibody, on alloreactive T-cell subsets in allogeneic mixed lymphocyte reactions made from human PBMCs. What the work shows at the level of the full study, not this receptor alone: For roughly 75-97% of proliferating CD4+ or CD8+ clones, no naive or memory phenotype could be assigned. Whether proliferating Tregs from siplizumab cultures actually had suppressive function was not functionally confirmed. Siplizumab significantly lowered the cumulative frequency of alloreactive sequences that could be traced to unstimulated CD4+ memory T cells. Because sequences at frequencies below about 10^-5 were poorly captured, only a minor fraction of alloreactive clones could be mapped back to unstimulated subsets. In reactions with siplizumab, an average of approximately 69% of mappable alloreactive CD4+ clones were Treg-derived, compared with around 28% in control reactions. Greater diversity appeared to be present in unstimulated naive T cells than in memory T cells, and a substantial contribution to the alloresponse seemed to be made by naive cells.

The germline V gene (reference sequence) provides CDR1 SGHNT and CDR2 YYREEE. The junction shows trimming of 3 bases on V and 2 bases on J, and the gene matches do not reach 1 base of it. There are 14 amino acids in the CDR3, from cysteine to phenylalanine inclusive. Only the CDR3 DNA stays, 42 bases, in frame from base 1. A note on this clone: No antigen is known for it. No base qualities exist here, and no much larger clone lies one base off it.

TCRbeta CDR3 sequencing was performed on sorted unstimulated T cells and on proliferating T cells recovered from mixed lymphocyte reactions. Fresh whole blood from under 13 HLA-typed healthy donors was used as the source from which PBMCs were isolated. The library relied on the immunoSEQ multiplex PCR assay. Roughly 10^5 TCR templates per sample were assayed on the deep sequencing platform. Genomic DNA extracted from sorted T cells was the material used for TCRbeta CDR3 sequencing. From the authors' description of their analysis: The R programming language was used for clonal analysis of TCRbeta CDR3 data. Alloreactive CD4+ and CD8+ clones were identified by comparing unstimulated samples to CFSE-low samples taken after the reaction. Alloreactive CD4+ clones were assigned to regulatory or non-regulatory origin by matching sequences to sorted unstimulated Treg and non-Treg repertoires. As stored in TCRdb, this immuneACCESS dataset retains in-frame rearrangements with V and J assigned. A fraction of the clones does not appear; measured against another copy, unresolved V genes explain less than half of the discrepancy, and the remainder lacks a known reason. From that table come the V and J calls and clone size; the DNA was used to work out D and trimming. A total of over 65,000 clones appear in this sample, 85% to 95% of them only once. The ten largest clones take up about 18% of the sample.

The receptor was derived from a human donor in good health. The chain employs TRBV5-4 and TRBJ1-5, with TRBD1 identical over 8 junction bases. Sequenced sample: CD8+ T cells sorted from blood. Here is the DNA: TGTGCCAGCAGCTCGGACAGGGGCAATCAGCCCCAGCATTTT. Translated, it gives CASSSDRGNQPQHF.